The 29 T cell receptor beta chains listed next were all sequenced from one sample in a study of radiotherapy plus CTLA-4 blockade in lung cancer. Profiled with immunoSEQ multiplex PCR; TCRdb holds only in-frame clones, not every one. The table lists about 93,000 clones, 85% to 90% of them singletons. The source was peripheral blood, collected from a patient treated with radiotherapy plus ipilimumab. These TCRs come from a human donor with non-small cell lung cancer that progressed on radiotherapy plus ipilimumab.

This rearrangement joins TRBV19 to TRBJ1-2, with D hard to call. Germline lookup yields CDR1 LNHDA and CDR2 SQIVND (reference sequence). V lost 9 bases and J lost 6, with 11 bases in between. The CDR3 has 11 residues. CDR3 loop: CASGRLDGYTF. CDR3 sequence (DNA): TGTGCCAGCGGCAGGTTGGATGGCTACACCTTC.

CDR3 coding DNA: TGTGCCAGCAGCTCACCCCTGGTGGGCAGGTCTAATGAAAAACTGTTTTTT. Protein: CASSSPLVGRSNEKLFF. V usage is TRBV7-9 and J usage is TRBJ1-4, with unresolved D. CDR1 and CDR2 (germline): SEHNR, FQNEAQ (reference sequence). Trimming cost V 4 bases and J 3 bases, with 18 bases left between them. CDR3 size: 17 residues.

The CDR3 loop reads CSVAGLGVTYNEQFF. CDR3 nucleotides: TGCAGCGTAGCGGGACTAGGGGTAACTTACAATGAGCAGTTCTTC. The rearrangement uses TRBV29-1 and TRBJ2-1, with TRBD2 identical over 8 bases. Germline trimming cut 6 bases from V and 4 bases from J; bases unmatched to any gene: 11. CDR3 size: 15 residues. The V gene's germline CDR1 is SQVTM and CDR2 ANQGSEA.

By its share, this clone is medium-sized (0.01 to 0.1%). V gene TRBV5-6 combines with J gene TRBJ1-1; D possibly corresponds to TRBD1 (6 bases). The CDR3 spans 14 residues. The V end was cut by 0 bases, the J end by 11 bases, with 17 bases between. The germline V gene has CDR1 SGHDT and CDR2 YYEEEE. The CDR3 DNA is TGTGCCAGCAGCTTGGGGACAGTAGTGATTAGCGCTTTCTTT. Translation gives CASSLGTVVISAFF.

The J gene is TRBJ1-2, the V gene TRBV14; TRBD1 matches at 7 bases. This CDR3 has 16 amino acids. Germline-derived CDR1 and CDR2 are SGHDN and FVKESK. The V gene end was trimmed by 1 base and the J gene end by 5 bases; junction bases not matched to a gene: 10. CDR3 amino acids: CASSQVHPTGKYGYTF. The CDR3 DNA follows: TGTGCCAGCAGCCAAGTACACCCGACAGGGAAGTATGGCTACACCTTC.

The chain employs TRBV2 and TRBJ2-5; 7 nucleotides align to TRBD2. CDR1 is SNHLY and CDR2 is FYNNEI in the germline V gene. CDR3 length equals 15 residues. V shed 3 bases and J 1 base; nucleotides not matched to a gene: 5. CDR3 sequence reads: CASSDVGGPQETQYF. CDR3 in DNA: TGTGCCAGCAGTGATGTGGGAGGGCCCCAAGAGACCCAGTACTTC.

The rearrangement uses TRBV6-1 and TRBJ2-3, with 11 bases that match TRBD2. CDR1 is MNHNS and CDR2 is SASEGT in the germline V gene. Unmatched junction bases numbered 17, after V lost 4 bases and J lost 5 bases. The CDR3 loop spans 19 amino acids. CDR3 sequence: CASSAPLAGVRVRGDTQYF. For the CDR3, the DNA is TGTGCCAGCAGTGCGCCACTAGCGGGAGTAAGAGTTCGGGGAGATACGCAGTATTTT.

The rearrangement uses TRBV5-1 and TRBJ2-4; 14 bases match TRBD2. Germline-derived CDR1 and CDR2 are SGHRS and YFSETQ. The CDR3 length is 18 residues. Trimming removed 4 bases from V and 0 bases from J; junction bases left unmatched: 6. For the CDR3, the DNA is TGCGCCAGCAGCCCGGGACTAGCGGGAGTGCAAGCCAAAAACATTCAGTACTTC. It translates to CASSPGLAGVQAKNIQYF.

V gene TRBV6-1 combines with J gene TRBJ1-2; D is undetermined. Trimming cost V 3 bases and J 6 bases, with 17 bases left between them. This CDR3 has 15 amino acids. The germline V gene has CDR1 MNHNS and CDR2 SASEGT. CDR3 in amino acids: CASSDSPAEPDGYTF. The CDR3 DNA reads as TGTGCCAGCAGTGATTCTCCAGCCGAACCGGATGGCTACACCTTC.

V usage is TRBV2 and J usage is TRBJ2-1; no reliable D call. Trimming removed 6 bases at V and 9 bases at J, with 9 bases between. CDR1 and CDR2 (germline): SNHLY, FYNNEI. CDR3 length: 11 residues. This CDR3 is CASRGKAEQFF. The CDR3 bases are TGTGCCAGCAGGGGAAAGGCTGAGCAGTTCTTC.

The chain employs TRBV5-1 and TRBJ1-6; D is unresolved. Germline-derived CDR1 and CDR2 are SGHRS and YFSETQ. The CDR3 consists of 15 residues. The ends were cut back, 5 bases at V and 7 bases at J, with 16 bases in the middle. CDR3 coding DNA: TGCGCCAGCAGACTTACCGGGCCCCAAAATTCACCCCTCCACTTT. Protein product: CASRLTGPQNSPLHF.

About this clone itself: Distinct nucleotide sequences in the sample also encode this CDR3. The V gene is TRBV18, the J gene TRBJ1-1, with D uncertain. CDR3 length: 13 residues. With 3 bases removed from V and 1 base from J, the gap between germline ends came to 6 bases. The germline CDR1 and CDR2 sequences are KGHSH and LQKENI. In DNA form, the CDR3 reads TGTGCCAGCTCACCTTCGCAGAACACTGAAGCTTTCTTT. Translation: CASSPSQNTEAFF.

This clone was counted a single time. The chain carries TRBV7-9 and TRBJ1-4; TRBD1 is a possible D gene (5 bases). The V end lost 5 bases, the J end lost 8 bases, and 15 bases lay between the germline ends. The germline V gene encodes CDR1 SEHNR and CDR2 FQNEAQ (reference sequence). This CDR3 region has 14 residues. This CDR3 is CASSLRAAGEKLFF. CDR3 DNA sequence: TGTGCCAGCAGCCTCAGGGCGGCTGGAGAAAAACTGTTTTTT.

The gene calls are TRBV7-9 and TRBJ1-1, with D possibly matching TRBD1 (5 bases). This CDR3 is 13 amino acids long. In germline, CDR1 is SEHNR, CDR2 FQNEAQ (reference sequence). Trimming took 4 bases from V and 6 from J, leaving 12 bases between them. Here the CDR3 reads CASSSGSWAEAFF. CDR3 DNA sequence: TGTGCCAGCAGCTCAGGGTCTTGGGCTGAAGCTTTCTTT. Variable domain in full (rest from reference TRBV7-9 and TRBJ1-1): DTGVSQNPRHKITKRGQNVTFRCDPISEHNRLYWYRQTLGQGPEFLTYFQNEAQLEKSRLLSDRFSAERPKGSFSTLEIQRTEQGDSAMYLCASSSGSWAEAFFGQGTRLTVV.

The DNA for the CDR3 is TGTGCCAGCAGCGAGTCCAGGGTCGAGCAGCCCCAGCATTTT. It encodes CASSESRVEQPQHF. The rearrangement joins TRBV2 to TRBJ1-5, with D perhaps matching TRBD1 (5 bases). V gave up 6 bases and J gave up 7 bases, with 16 bases separating them. The CDR3 has 14 amino acids. From germline, CDR1 is SNHLY and CDR2 FYNNEI.

The chain recombines TRBV13 with TRBJ1-3; D is uncertain. The germline CDR1 and CDR2 sequences are PRHDT and FYEKMQ (reference sequence). Trimming cost V 1 base and J 2 bases, with 6 bases left between them. The CDR3 spans 14 residues. This CDR3 reads CASSLESAGNTIYF. CDR3 DNA sequence: TGTGCCAGCAGCTTAGAATCGGCTGGAAACACCATATATTTT.

This chain joins TRBV5-6 and TRBJ2-7, with 8 positions matching TRBD1. Germline-derived CDR1 and CDR2 are SGHDT and YYEEEE. The CDR3 is 15 residues long. V trimming: 3 bases; J trimming: 3 bases; junction bases outside the gene matches: 8. CDR3 DNA: TGTGCCAGCAGCTCGGGCGGGACAGGAGGCTACGAGCAGTACTTC. It translates to CASSSGGTGGYEQYF.

The chain employs TRBV7-2 and TRBJ2-3, with D perhaps assigned TRBD1 or TRBD2 (5 bases each). V lost 3 bases, J lost 0 bases, and 7 bases lay in between. Germline CDR1 is SGHTA and CDR2 is FQGNSA. CDR3 size: 14 residues. CDR3 DNA: TGTGCCAGCAGCTTTTGGGGGAGCACAGATACGCAGTATTTT. This codes for CASSFWGSTDTQYF.

The genes are TRBV5-5 and TRBJ2-1; 7 positions match TRBD1. The CDR3 length is 16 residues. Germline CDR1 reads SGHKS; CDR2 reads YYEKEE (reference sequence). V shed 4 bases, J shed 6 bases, and the junction held 13 bases outside the gene matches. CDR3 in DNA: TGTGCCAGCAGCCCTCGACTTGAAGGACAGGTCAATGAGCAGTTCTTC. It is translated as CASSPRLEGQVNEQFF.

V and J are TRBV28 and TRBJ1-2; D is possibly TRBD1 (6 bases). Trimming removed 4 bases at V and 2 bases at J, with 11 bases between. Germline assignment: CDR1 MDHEN and CDR2 SYDVKM. The length of the CDR3 is 14 residues. The CDR3 sequence is CASSSGRGNYGYTF. The CDR3 DNA follows: TGTGCCAGCAGTTCGGGCAGGGGAAACTATGGCTACACCTTC.

The V call is TRBV5-1, the J call TRBJ2-7, with 7 bases matching TRBD1. The CDR3 covers 14 residues. V shed 3 bases, J shed 3 bases, and the junction held 6 bases outside the gene matches. The V gene's germline CDR1 is SGHRS and CDR2 YFSETQ. This CDR3 is CASSSQGMDYEQYF. The CDR3 nucleotides read TGCGCCAGCAGCTCACAGGGGATGGACTACGAGCAGTACTTC.

The chain is built from TRBV5-1 and TRBJ1-1; 10 nucleotides agree with TRBD1. The CDR3 is 16 amino acids. CDR1 is SGHRS and CDR2 is YFSETQ in the germline V gene. V trimming: 4 bases; J trimming: 0 bases; junction bases outside the gene matches: 6. CDR3 residues: CASSPRDRGVNTEAFF. CDR3 DNA sequence: TGCGCCAGCAGCCCCCGGGACAGGGGCGTGAACACTGAAGCTTTCTTT.

The chain joins TRBV11-3 to TRBJ1-2; D remains unclear. The CDR3 is 13 amino acids. Trimming cost V 1 base and J 6 bases, with 9 bases left between them. Germline V gives CDR1 SGHNT, CDR2 YENEEA. CDR3 nucleotides: TGTGCCAGCAGCTTAGGTCCCCAGCATGGCTACACCTTC. This codes for CASSLGPQHGYTF.

This clone has just one count. This sequence joins TRBV7-9 and TRBJ2-1; D assignment may be TRBD1 or TRBD2 (5 bases each). The CDR3 consists of 13 residues. Germline CDR1 reads SEHNR; CDR2 reads FQNEAQ (reference sequence). The germline V and J ends were trimmed by 6 bases and 7 bases, with 13 bases remaining between them. The CDR3 sequence is CASRDGTSNEQFF. The CDR3 DNA reads as TGTGCCAGCAGGGACGGGACGTCAAATGAGCAGTTCTTC.

V gene TRBV7-9 combines with J gene TRBJ2-5; D might be TRBD2 (5 bases). V lost 3 bases and J lost 5, with 13 bases in between. CDR1 and CDR2 from the germline V gene are SEHNR and FQNEAQ (reference sequence). The CDR3 is 14 residues long. CDR3 DNA: TGTGCCAGCAGCTTGGCTGGACTGCGGGAGACCCAGTACTTC. The encoded protein is CASSLAGLRETQYF. Using reference TRBV7-9 and TRBJ2-5 for the parts outside the CDR3, the full variable domain is DTGVSQNPRHKITKRGQNVTFRCDPISEHNRLYWYRQTLGQGPEFLTYFQNEAQLEKSRLLSDRFSAERPKGSFSTLEIQRTEQGDSAMYLCASSLAGLRETQYFGPGTRLLVL.

This clone is medium-sized in the sample. The gene calls are TRBV6-6 and TRBJ1-5; the match to TRBD1 covers 9 bases. Germline V lookup: CDR1 MNHNY, CDR2 SVGAGI (reference sequence). The CDR3 sequence is 15 residues long. V lost 4 bases to trimming and J lost 9 bases; unmatched junction nucleotides: 10. CDR3 nucleotides: TGTGCCAGCAGTTCCCCCGGGACAGGGCTTTGGCCCCAGCATTTT. This codes for CASSSPGTGLWPQHF.

The chain recombines TRBV4-2 with TRBJ2-1, with a possible D match to TRBD2 (5 bases). CDR3 length: 16 residues. The V gene's germline CDR1 is LGHNA and CDR2 YNFKEQ. V lost 1 base, J lost 0 bases, and 10 bases lay in between. CDR3 nucleotide sequence: TGTGCCAGCAGCCAAGCTCGAGGGAGCTCCTACAATGAGCAGTTCTTC. Translation gives CASSQARGSSYNEQFF.

The chain recombines TRBV5-4 with TRBJ2-7; D gene uncertain. Germline CDR1 reads SGHNT; CDR2 reads YYREEE (reference sequence). V lost 5 bases and J 2 bases, leaving 14 bases between the germline ends. There are 14 residues in the CDR3. Here the CDR3 DNA reads TGTGCCAGCAGTTCTCCTGGTTCTCCCTACGAGCAGTACTTC. It translates to CASSSPGSPYEQYF.

This clone was seen only once. This rearrangement joins TRBV5-1 to TRBJ2-3; 9 bases are a match to TRBD2. With 1 base clipped from V and 3 bases from J, the junction kept 6 bases outside the gene matches. This CDR3 spans 16 amino acids. CDR1 is SGHRS and CDR2 is YFSETQ in the germline V gene. CDR3 in DNA: TGCGCCAGCAGCTTGAAATCCAGCGGGGGGACAGATACGCAGTATTTT. Amino acids: CASSLKSSGGTDTQYF.